The 4 T cell receptor beta chains presented below share a single source sample, sequenced in a study of shared clonotypes between healthy human individuals. The data were produced by immunoSEQ multiplex PCR, yet TCRdb's version contains in-frame clones alone and is incomplete. The repertoire consists of approximately 1.4 million clones, with approximately 98% occurring once and the leading ten covering roughly 0.45%. Sequencing was done on a sample of naive CD4+ T cells sorted from blood. Subset described: CD45RA+ positively selected. These receptors were collected from a young man in good health.

The gene calls are TRBV5-4 and TRBJ1-1; no clear D gene. The CDR3 runs to 14 residues. V was pared by 4 bases and J by 3 bases, with 13 bases between. CDR1 and CDR2 from the germline V gene are SGHNT and YYREEE (reference sequence). CDR3 nucleotides: TGTGCCAGCAGCCGGATTGGTCCGGACACTGAAGCTTTCTTT. It translates to CASSRIGPDTEAFF.

This chain joins TRBV28 and TRBJ1-3; D might be TRBD1 (6 bases). Deletions cut 5 bases from V and 7 bases from J, with 15 bases between. CDR1 is MDHEN and CDR2 is SYDVKM in the germline V gene. CDR3 size: 14 residues. The CDR3 nucleotides are TGTGCCAGCAGTAGGTCAGGGGTGCGGAACACCATATATTTT. Translating it yields CASSRSGVRNTIYF.

The rearrangement joins TRBV5-4 to TRBJ2-7; D call uncertain. With 4 bases removed from V and 2 bases from J, the gap between germline ends came to 10 bases. This CDR3 is built from 13 residues. CDR1 SGHNT and CDR2 YYREEE come from the germline V gene (reference sequence). The CDR3 DNA sequence: TGTGCCAGCAGCCCCGTGGGCCCCTACGAGCAGTACTTC. Residues: CASSPVGPYEQYF.

This clone was counted once. The chain employs TRBV5-1 and TRBJ2-5, with D tentatively TRBD1 (6 bases). V shed 6 bases and J shed 5 bases, with 20 bases lying between them. Germline V lookup: CDR1 SGHRS, CDR2 YFSETQ. CDR3 length equals 15 residues. The CDR3 protein is CASILRGINGETQYF. CDR3 bases: TGCGCCAGCATTCTGAGGGGGATCAACGGGGAGACCCAGTACTTC.